This T cell receptor (beta chain) was identified during a study of neurological immune-mediated disorders. The J segment lost 0 bases and the V segment lost 1 base, leaving 12 bases of the junction unmatched. Per the germline V gene, CDR1 is SGHVS and CDR2 is FNYEAQ. The CDR3 covers 21 residues. TCRdb processed the 5' RACE reads anew with MiXCR; each CDR3 protein has one entry. The table includes roughly 100,000 distinct CDR3 sequences, 3.5% detected once. PBMCs stored at -80 C, 2 million in total, were the source of the unsorted libraries. Study results and caveats: None of the CDR3 amino acid sequences of expanded clones recurred across subjects, suggesting private repertoires in all groups.

In its sample, this clonotype was seen many times. The target antigen is unknown. Sequencing was done on a sample of PBMCs. The receptor's source is a woman in her fifties or sixties with multiple sclerosis. The chain uses TRBV7-6 and TRBJ2-6, with TRBD2 identical over 10 bases. CDR3 in amino acids: CASSLGMRALAGGSGANVLTF. The CDR3 DNA sequence: TGTGCCAGCAGCTTAGGAATGAGGGCGTTAGCGGGGGGCTCTGGGGCCAACGTCCTGACTTTC.